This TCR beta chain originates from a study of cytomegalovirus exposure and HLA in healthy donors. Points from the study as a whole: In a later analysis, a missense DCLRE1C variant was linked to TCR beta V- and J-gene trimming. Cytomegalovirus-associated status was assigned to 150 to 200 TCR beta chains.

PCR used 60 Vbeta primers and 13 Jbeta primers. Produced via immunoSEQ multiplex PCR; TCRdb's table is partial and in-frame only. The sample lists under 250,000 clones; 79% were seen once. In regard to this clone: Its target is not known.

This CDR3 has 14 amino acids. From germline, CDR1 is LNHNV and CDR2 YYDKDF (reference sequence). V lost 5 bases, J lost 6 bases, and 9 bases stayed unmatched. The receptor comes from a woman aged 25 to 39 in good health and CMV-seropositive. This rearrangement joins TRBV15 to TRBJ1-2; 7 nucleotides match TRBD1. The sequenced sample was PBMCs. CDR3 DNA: TGTGCCACCAGCTCCGCGGGAGGGGGCGATGGCTACACCTTC. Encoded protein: CATSSAGGGDGYTF. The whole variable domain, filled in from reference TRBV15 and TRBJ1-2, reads DAMVIQNPRYQVTQFGKPVTLSCSQTLNHNVMYWYQQKSSQAPKLLFHYYDKDFNNEADTPDNFQSRRPNTSFCFLDIRSPGLGDTAMYLCATSSAGGGDGYTFGSGTRLTVV.